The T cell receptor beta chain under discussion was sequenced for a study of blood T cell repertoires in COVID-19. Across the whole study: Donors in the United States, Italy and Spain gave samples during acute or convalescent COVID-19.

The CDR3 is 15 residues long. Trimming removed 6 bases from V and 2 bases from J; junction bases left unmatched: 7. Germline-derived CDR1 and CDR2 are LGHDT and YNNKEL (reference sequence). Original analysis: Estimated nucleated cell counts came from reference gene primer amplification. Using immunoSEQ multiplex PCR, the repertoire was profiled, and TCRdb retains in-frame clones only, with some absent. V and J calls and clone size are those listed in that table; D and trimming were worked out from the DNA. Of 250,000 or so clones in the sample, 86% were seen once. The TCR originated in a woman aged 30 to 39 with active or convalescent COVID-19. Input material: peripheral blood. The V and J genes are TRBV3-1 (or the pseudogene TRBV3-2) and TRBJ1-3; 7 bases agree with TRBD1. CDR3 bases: TGTGCCAGCAGTCTCACAGGGGACACTGGAAACACCATATATTTT. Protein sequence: CASSLTGDTGNTIYF.